The rows below give T cell receptor beta chains drawn from one sample of a study of T cell repertoires in cytomegalovirus infection. Which antigens these TCRs recognize remains unknown. TCRdb passed the reads through MiXCR, listing each CDR3 protein once. Here the sample spans 650,000 to 850,000 distinct CDR3 sequences, just under 30% being singletons. Sequenced here: cultured CD8+ T cells from PBMCs, sampled from culture after CMV antigen stimulation. The receptors originated from a human donor in good health (CMV status not recorded). Some clones in this sample may be carry-over from other donors' samples. Both conserved end residues are part of each CDR3. A D gene is named only where the DNA matches it firmly. Size is stated for part of the rows, as once, few or many counts, or as a class when the clone is expanded.

>TRBV7-9|TRBJ2-2|.|few
CASSFLEGRHGELFF
TGTGCCAGCAGCTTCCTAGAGGGGCGCCACGGGGAGCTGTTTTTT
>TRBV29-1|TRBJ1-2|.|.
CSALMDGYTF
TGCAGCGCCCTGATGGATGGCTACACCTTC
>TRBV7-3|TRBJ2-2|TRBD2|.
CASSSPLAGGPTGELFF
TGTGCCAGCAGCTCGCCGTTAGCGGGGGGGCCTACCGGGGAGCTGTTTTTT
>TRBV6-2/TRBV6-3|TRBJ1-1|.|few
CASSPGVRGEAFF
TGTGCCAGCAGTCCCGGGGTCAGGGGTGAAGCTTTCTTT
>TRBV7-6|TRBJ2-2|TRBD2|few
CASSLGSGEETGELFF
TGTGCCAGCAGCTTAGGTAGCGGGGAAGAAACCGGGGAGCTGTTTTTT
>TRBV4-1|TRBJ1-5|TRBD1|.
CASSKWTGEGQPQHF
TGCGCCAGCAGCAAATGGACAGGGGAGGGTCAGCCCCAGCATTTT
>TRBV4-1|TRBJ2-3|.|few
CASSQQIYLADTQYF
TGCGCCAGCAGCCAACAGATTTATTTGGCAGATACGCAGTATTTT
>TRBV13|TRBJ1-4|.|.
CASSLSPPGTGTNEKLFF
TGTGCCAGCAGCTTAAGCCCCCCGGGGACGGGAACTAATGAAAAACTGTTTTTT
>TRBV24-1|TRBJ2-3|TRBD1|few
CATSDPIQGATDTQYF
TGTGCCACCAGTGATCCAATCCAGGGGGCCACAGATACGCAGTATTTT
>TRBV2|TRBJ1-2|.|once
CASRTPERQAYGYTF
TGTGCCAGCAGGACCCCCGAGCGGCAGGCATATGGCTACACCTTC
>TRBV12-3/TRBV12-4|TRBJ2-1|.|many
CASSPGGVNEQFF
TGTGCCAGCAGTCCCGGAGGGGTCAATGAGCAGTTCTTC
>TRBV7-6|TRBJ2-1|TRBD2|.
CASSTASGGIYNEQFF
TGTGCCAGCAGCACGGCTAGCGGGGGGATTTACAATGAGCAGTTCTTC
>TRBV5-4|TRBJ1-1|.|.
CATSLEGRNTEAFF
TGTGCCACCTCATTGGAGGGACGAAACACTGAAGCTTTCTTT
>TRBV4-2|TRBJ2-1|.|few
CASSQAGLPHNEQFF
TGTGCCAGCAGCCAAGCGGGACTTCCCCACAATGAGCAGTTCTTC
>TRBV9|TRBJ1-2|TRBD1|few
CASSVAGGEHPYGYTF
TGTGCCAGCAGCGTAGCAGGGGGCGAGCATCCCTATGGCTACACCTTC
>TRBV6-5|TRBJ2-1|TRBD1|many
CASSYSFDRGDYNEQFF
TGTGCCAGCAGTTACTCCTTCGACAGGGGAGACTACAATGAGCAGTTCTTC
>TRBV10-3|TRBJ1-6|.|.
CAIIVALDSPLHF
TGTGCCATCATAGTGGCGTTGGATTCACCCCTCCACTTT
>TRBV6-2/TRBV6-3|TRBJ1-1|.|few
CASSPRGGRTEAFF
TGTGCCAGCAGCCCCAGGGGCGGGAGGACTGAAGCTTTCTTT
>TRBV7-8|TRBJ2-1|.|many
CASSSRGRGIYNEQFF
TGTGCCAGCAGCTCGCGGGGGCGTGGGATCTACAATGAGCAGTTCTTC
>TRBV12-3/TRBV12-4|TRBJ1-4|.|few
CASRSQVPVLFF
TGTGCCAGCAGGTCACAGGTGCCTGTACTGTTTTTT
>TRBV6-5|TRBJ1-2|.|few
CASSYSEGSGVYGYTF
TGTGCCAGCAGTTACTCGGAGGGGTCAGGTGTATATGGCTACACCTTC
>TRBV7-6|TRBJ2-1|TRBD1|many
CASSYRTGKDEQFF
TGTGCCAGCAGCTACCGGACAGGGAAGGATGAGCAGTTCTTC
>TRBV7-9|TRBJ2-1|TRBD1|.
CASSSQTGVLADEQFF
TGTGCCAGCAGCTCACAGACAGGGGTTTTGGCAGATGAGCAGTTCTTC
>TRBV5-6|TRBJ2-1|.|.
CASSLVTGYPYNEQFF
TGTGCCAGCAGCTTGGTCACAGGGTACCCCTACAATGAGCAGTTCTTC
>TRBV5-6|TRBJ1-1|TRBD1|.
CASSPNRGGGTEAFF
TGTGCCAGCAGCCCCAACAGGGGAGGGGGCACTGAAGCTTTCTTT
>TRBV7-9|TRBJ2-3|.|many
CASSSRQGTDTQYF
TGTGCCAGCAGCAGCCGACAGGGCACAGATACGCAGTATTTT
>TRBV2|TRBJ1-2|.|few
CASSEWGGSGYGYTF
TGTGCCAGCAGTGAATGGGGGGGATCCGGGTATGGCTACACCTTC
>TRBV7-8|TRBJ2-3|TRBD2|many
CASTPVGPRGGDTQYF
TGTGCCAGCACCCCCGTGGGACCGCGGGGAGGGGATACGCAGTATTTT
>TRBV10-2|TRBJ2-2|.|few
CASSGGSAGELFF
TGCGCCAGCAGTGGAGGATCGGCCGGGGAGCTGTTTTTT
>TRBV20-1|TRBJ2-7|.|few
CSARVPGKYEQYF
TGCAGTGCTAGAGTCCCGGGGAAGTACGAGCAGTACTTC
>TRBV5-4|TRBJ2-1|TRBD2|.
CATLLAGTNNEQFF
TGTGCCACATTACTAGCGGGCACTAACAATGAGCAGTTCTTC
>TRBV6-1|TRBJ1-5|.|once
CASTAGVDGNQPQHF
TGTGCCAGCACAGCAGGGGTGGACGGCAATCAGCCCCAGCATTTT
>TRBV27|TRBJ2-1|TRBD2|few
CASSKLRGGVYNEQFF
TGTGCCAGCAGTAAGCTGCGGGGGGGGGTATACAATGAGCAGTTCTTC
>TRBV5-4|TRBJ2-3|TRBD1|few
CASSAPGGHTDTQYF
TGTGCCAGCAGCGCCCCAGGGGGCCACACAGATACGCAGTATTTT
>TRBV18|TRBJ2-1|.|.
CASSQRSYVNEQFF
TGTGCCAGCTCTCAGAGGTCGTACGTGAATGAGCAGTTCTTC
>TRBV5-1|TRBJ1-4|TRBD1|.
CASSSWTGHEKLFF
TGCGCCAGCAGCTCTTGGACAGGGCACGAAAAACTGTTTTTT
>TRBV7-9|TRBJ1-1|TRBD1|few
CASRSDRAKEAFF
TGTGCCAGCAGATCGGACAGGGCCAAAGAAGCTTTCTTT
>TRBV7-8|TRBJ2-5|.|many
CASRGSETQYF
TGTGCCAGCAGAGGTTCCGAGACCCAGTACTTC
>TRBV19|TRBJ2-7|TRBD1|.
CASSDGQGTYEQYF
TGTGCCAGTAGCGACGGACAGGGAACCTACGAGCAGTACTTC
>TRBV7-9|TRBJ1-2|TRBD1|few
CASSSRTGPSGGYTF
TGTGCCAGCAGCTCGAGGACAGGGCCTTCTGGAGGCTACACCTTC
>TRBV7-8|TRBJ1-6|.|many
CASSLGSDSPLHF
TGTGCCAGCAGCTTAGGATCCGATTCACCCCTCCACTTT
>TRBV5-5|TRBJ2-1|TRBD1|many
CASSFTLQGVHEQFF
TGTGCCAGCAGCTTCACCTTACAGGGGGTCCATGAGCAGTTCTTC
>TRBV20-1|TRBJ2-5|.|.
CSARDVEGTKRFGETQYF
TGCAGTGCTAGAGATGTAGAGGGGACGAAACGATTTGGGGAGACCCAGTACTTC
>TRBV27|TRBJ1-2|.|.
CASSLTSDYGYTF
TGTGCCAGCAGTTTAACCAGCGACTATGGCTACACCTTC
>TRBV7-8|TRBJ2-7|.|.
CANSSPTGTLYEQYF
TGTGCCAACAGCTCACCGACAGGTACCCTTTACGAGCAGTACTTC
>TRBV4-2|TRBJ1-6|.|few
CASSQDGANSPLHF
TGTGCCAGCAGCCAAGATGGGGCGAATTCACCCCTCCACTTT
>TRBV7-2|TRBJ2-3|.|.
CASSLGRTQYF
TGTGCCAGCAGCTTAGGGCGAACGCAGTATTTT
>TRBV6-8|TRBJ1-5|.|.
CASSSLVDYSNQPQHF
TGTGCCAGCAGCTCTCTGGTAGACTATAGCAATCAGCCCCAGCATTTT
>TRBV7-2|TRBJ2-3|TRBD1|.
CASSLVGGVSTDTQYF
TGTGCCAGCAGCTTAGTAGGGGGCGTAAGCACAGATACGCAGTATTTT
>TRBV4-3|TRBJ2-1|TRBD1|.
CASSQGDRGNEQFF
TGCGCCAGCAGCCAAGGGGACAGGGGCAATGAGCAGTTCTTC
>TRBV7-8|TRBJ2-5|TRBD1|.
CASSFGTGKETQYF
TGTGCCAGCAGCTTCGGGACAGGAAAAGAGACCCAGTACTTC
>TRBV4-3|TRBJ2-3|TRBD2|few
CASSQDQAGGGDTQYF
TGCGCCAGCAGCCAAGATCAAGCGGGGGGGGGGGATACGCAGTATTTT
>TRBV7-3|TRBJ1-1|.|.
CASSLTVGGTEAFF
TGTGCCAGCAGCTTAACGGTGGGGGGCACTGAAGCTTTCTTT